The clone carrying this TCR beta chain was picked up a small number of times. No antigen is known for it. The data belong to a study of cytomegalovirus exposure and HLA in healthy donors. Per the germline V gene, CDR1 is SGDLS and CDR2 is YYNGEE. V lost 1 base and J lost 5; bases outside the gene matches: 9. CDR3 length: 16 residues. Profiling relied on immunoSEQ multiplex PCR, and the TCRdb table lists in-frame clones only, not all of them. The sample holds about 89,000 clones, almost 85% seen once. Study outcomes and limitations: The tendency of first-cohort TCR clusters to co-occur in the 120 validation repertoires was the finding of a later analysis. The classifier, whose performance was assessed in both the original and validation cohorts, reportedly diagnosed cytomegalovirus status with high specificity and sensitivity. Cytomegalovirus-associated status was assigned to fewer than 200 TCR beta chains.

Material for sequencing was PBMCs. The V and J genes are TRBV9 and TRBJ2-5, with TRBD2 matching over 9 bases. The receptor was derived from a woman in her late teens or twenties in good health and CMV-seropositive. This chain's CDR3 is CASSVLAGGGRETQYF. Written as DNA, the CDR3 is TGTGCCAGCAGCGTACTGGCGGGGGGGGGAAGGGAGACCCAGTACTTC.